Following are 32 T cell receptor beta chains from one sample sequenced in a study of cytomegalovirus exposure and HLA in healthy donors. TCRdb's copy holds only in-frame clones and misses some; the assay was immunoSEQ multiplex PCR. This table holds 150,000 to 200,000 clones, 85% found once. Sequencing was carried out using PBMCs. These receptors all come from a man aged 18 to 35 in good health and CMV-seropositive.

The V gene is TRBV28, the J gene TRBJ2-7; D is possibly TRBD1 (6 bases). This CDR3 contains 14 residues. V shed 5 bases and J shed 1 base, with 12 bases lying between them. Germline V gene data show CDR1 as MDHEN and CDR2 as SYDVKM. The CDR3 DNA follows: TGTGCCAGCAGTCCCGCCGGGACATCCTACGAGCAGTACTTC. Protein sequence: CASSPAGTSYEQYF. Drawing the rest from reference TRBV28 and TRBJ2-7, the complete variable domain is DVKVTQSSRYLVKRTGEKVFLECVQDMDHENMFWYRQDPGLGLRLIYFSYDVKMKEKGDIPEGYSVSREKKERFSLILESASTNQTSMYLCASSPAGTSYEQYFGPGTRLTVT.

This clone appeared once. CDR3 in amino acids: CASSQATQRGNTDTQYF. As DNA, the CDR3 is TGCGCCAGCAGCCAAGCGACCCAGCGGGGAAACACAGATACGCAGTATTTT. V usage is TRBV4-1 and J usage is TRBJ2-3; 7 positions match TRBD2. The V and J ends lost 1 base and 2 bases, in that order; junction bases with no gene match: 9. Germline loops: CDR1 MGHRA, CDR2 YSYEKL. This CDR3 comprises 17 residues.

CDR3 DNA: TGTGCCAGCAGCGGACAGGGCTCTGGCTACACCTTC. Translated, it gives CASSGQGSGYTF. The chain uses TRBV9 and TRBJ1-2; 7 positions agree with TRBD1. The CDR3 runs to 12 residues. The junction had 3 bases not matched to a gene; V was cut back by 3 bases and J by 7 bases. Germline CDR1 and CDR2: SGDLS and YYNGEE.

This clone showed up just once. The genes are TRBV13 and TRBJ1-1; 8 bases fit TRBD1. The CDR3 extends over 13 amino acids. Looked up from germline, CDR1 is PRHDT and CDR2 is FYEKMQ (reference sequence). The V gene end was trimmed by 8 bases and the J gene end by 3 bases; junction bases not matched to a gene: 5. The CDR3 sequence: CASSIQGDTEAFF. DNA for the CDR3: TGTGCCAGCTCGATACAGGGGGACACTGAAGCTTTCTTT. Looking up the rest from reference TRBV13 and TRBJ1-1 gives the full variable domain: AAGVIQSPRHLIKEKRETATLKCYPIPRHDTVYWYQQGPGQDPQFLISFYEKMQSDKGSIPDRFSAQQFSDYHSELNMSSLELGDSALYFCASSIQGDTEAFFGQGTRLTVV.

The V call is TRBV5-4, the J call TRBJ2-1; D not resolved. V gave up 1 base and J gave up 6 bases, with 8 bases separating them. Germline V gene data show CDR1 as SGHNT and CDR2 as YYREEE (reference sequence). CDR3 size: 13 residues. The CDR3 loop reads CASSLSQRNEQFF. The DNA for the CDR3 is TGTGCCAGCAGCTTGTCTCAGCGCAATGAGCAGTTCTTC.

This chain links TRBV5-5 with TRBJ2-5; the match to TRBD1 covers 9 bases. This CDR3 region has 13 residues. The junction had 2 bases not matched to a gene; V was cut back by 4 bases and J by 4 bases. Germline V gene lookup returns CDR1 SGHKS and CDR2 YYEKEE (reference sequence). Written as DNA, the CDR3 is TGTGCCAGCAGCGGGACAGGGACAGAGACCCAGTACTTC. Its protein product is CASSGTGTETQYF.

This chain uses TRBV5-5 with TRBJ1-6; no definite D call. V dropped 0 bases and J dropped 9 bases, with 13 bases sitting between them. The CDR3 is 15 residues long. The germline V gene has CDR1 SGHKS and CDR2 YYEKEE (reference sequence). CDR3 protein: CASSLVEGLGSPLHF. The CDR3 nucleotides read TGTGCCAGCAGCTTGGTAGAGGGTTTGGGTTCACCCCTCCACTTT.

The V gene is TRBV6-5, the J gene TRBJ2-7; TRBD2 is a possible D gene (6 bases). Germline V CDR1 and CDR2: MNHEY, SVGAGI. The CDR3 has 13 amino acids. Between the trimmed V and J ends, which lost 0 bases and 6 bases, there was a span of 9 bases. The CDR3 spells CASSYSMGGEQYF. The CDR3 DNA sequence: TGTGCCAGCAGTTACTCGATGGGGGGCGAGCAGTACTTC.

This chain uses TRBV6-1 with TRBJ2-7; 7 bases line up with TRBD1. Germline values: CDR1 MNHNS, CDR2 SASEGT. Trimming removed 6 bases from V and 2 bases from J; junction bases left unmatched: 10. The CDR3 extends over 15 amino acids. In nucleotides, the CDR3 is TGTGCCAGCAGAACGCCAGGGGGTGGCACCTACGAGCAGTACTTC. Protein sequence: CASRTPGGGTYEQYF.

V is TRBV27 and J is TRBJ2-1; 8 bases agree with TRBD1. The junction had 5 bases not matched to a gene; V was cut back by 5 bases and J by 2 bases. Germline V lookup: CDR1 MNHEY, CDR2 SMNVEV (reference sequence). The CDR3 spans 15 residues. CDR3 DNA sequence: TGTGCCAGCAGTCCGGGGACAGGACCCTACAATGAGCAGTTCTTC. Its translation is CASSPGTGPYNEQFF.

The chain uses TRBV11-1 and TRBJ2-7, with a weak D call TRBD1 (7 bases). This CDR3 is built from 15 residues. Germline values: CDR1 SGHAT, CDR2 FQDESV (reference sequence). The V end was cut by 4 bases, the J end by 5 bases, with 18 bases between. The CDR3 loop is CASSSQGGWGHEQYF. The CDR3, as DNA: TGTGCCAGCAGCTCCCAGGGGGGCTGGGGCCACGAGCAGTACTTC.

The chain carries TRBV18 and TRBJ1-3, with TRBD1 matching over 7 bases. CDR1 and CDR2 (germline): KGHSH, LQKENI. V gave up 1 base and J gave up 0 bases; unmatched junction bases: 6. The CDR3 loop spans 17 amino acids. The CDR3 region has the DNA TGTGCCAGCTCACCACGCTCCGGGACAGACTCTGGAAACACCATATATTTT. It encodes CASSPRSGTDSGNTIYF.

The V call is TRBV28, the J call TRBJ2-7; D possibly corresponds to TRBD2 (6 bases). Looked up from germline, CDR1 is MDHEN and CDR2 is SYDVKM. The CDR3 spans 15 residues. Trimming removed 3 bases at V and 0 bases at J, with 12 bases between. For the CDR3, the DNA is TGTGCCAGCAGTTTGGGGGGTCAGGGCTCCTACGAGCAGTACTTC. It translates to CASSLGGQGSYEQYF.

Points on this clone: This CDR3 is also generated by other DNA sequences in the sample. The chain recombines TRBV27 with TRBJ2-2, with 10 positions matching TRBD2. J gave up 5 bases and V 6 bases, and 6 bases lay outside the gene matches. Germline V lookup: CDR1 MNHEY, CDR2 SMNVEV (reference sequence). The CDR3 loop spans 15 amino acids. The CDR3, as DNA: TGTGCCAGCAGACCTAGCGGGAGTGGGACCGGGGAGCTGTTTTTT. Amino acid sequence: CASRPSGSGTGELFF.

CDR3 in amino acids: CASSWTGDEQFF. The CDR3 DNA follows: TGTGCCAGCAGTTGGACAGGGGATGAGCAGTTCTTC. The chain joins TRBV27 to TRBJ2-1; 9 bases agree with TRBD1. CDR1 is MNHEY and CDR2 is SMNVEV in the germline V gene (reference sequence). CDR3 length: 12 amino acids. Losses at the gene ends were 4 bases for V and 8 bases for J; bases not matched to a gene: 0.

V gene TRBV11-2 combines with J gene TRBJ2-7, with a weak D call TRBD1 (6 bases). The CDR3 extends over 13 amino acids. The V end was cut by 4 bases, the J end by 1 base, with 8 bases between. Germline lookup yields CDR1 SGHAT and CDR2 FQNNGV. Here the CDR3 reads CASSWGLSYEQYF. The CDR3 region has the DNA TGTGCCAGCAGCTGGGGGCTTTCCTACGAGCAGTACTTC.

The genes are TRBV5-5 and TRBJ2-7, with 8 nucleotides matching TRBD1. Per the germline V gene, CDR1 is SGHKS and CDR2 is YYEKEE (reference sequence). V shed 2 bases and J 0 bases; nucleotides not matched to a gene: 7. The length of the CDR3 is 16 residues. In DNA, the CDR3 is TGTGCCAGCAGCTTAGGGAATACAGGGGGCTCCTACGAGCAGTACTTC. Protein product: CASSLGNTGGSYEQYF. Using reference TRBV5-5 and TRBJ2-7 for the parts outside the CDR3, the full variable domain is DAGVTQSPTHLIKTRGQQVTLRCSPISGHKSVSWYQQVLGQGPQFIFQYYEKEERGRGNFPDRFSARQFPNYSSELNVNALLLGDSALYLCASSLGNTGGSYEQYFGPGTRLTVT.

The chain has TRBV6-6 and TRBJ1-1, with 11 bases lining up with TRBD1. J gave up 7 bases and V 6 bases, and 4 bases lay outside the gene matches. CDR3 length equals 13 residues. Per germline, CDR1 MNHNY and CDR2 SVGAGI (reference sequence). CDR3 sequence (DNA): TGTGCCAGCAGCGGACAGGGGGCTGGTGAAGCTTTCTTT. Amino acids: CASSGQGAGEAFF.

This chain uses TRBV5-1 with TRBJ2-5; D call uncertain. Trimming left V 0 bases short and J 4 bases short, with 10 bases between. The CDR3 consists of 14 residues. Looked up from germline, CDR1 is SGHRS and CDR2 is YFSETQ. CDR3 in amino acids: CASSLAKPGETQYF. The CDR3 DNA reads as TGCGCCAGCAGCTTGGCAAAGCCAGGAGAGACCCAGTACTTC.

V is TRBV4-1 and J is TRBJ1-4, with TRBD1 as a possible D gene (5 bases). Germline CDR1 MGHRA, CDR2 YSYEKL. Trimming left V 0 bases short and J 10 bases short, with 12 bases between. The CDR3 is 14 amino acids. The CDR3 coding sequence is TGCGCCAGCAGCCAAGAGGCAGGGCGGCGAAAACTGTTTTTT. It is translated as CASSQEAGRRKLFF.

V usage is TRBV6-5 and J usage is TRBJ1-2; the match to TRBD1 covers 10 bases. Germline loops: CDR1 MNHEY, CDR2 SVGAGI. The CDR3 sequence is 15 residues long. Trimming cost V 5 bases and J 2 bases; bases outside gene matches: 5. The chain's CDR3 is CASSPWTGGNYGYTF. As DNA, the CDR3 is TGTGCCAGCAGTCCCTGGACAGGGGGAAACTATGGCTACACCTTC.

The chain couples TRBV5-1 to TRBJ2-5; possible D gene TRBD2, 5 bases. CDR1 and CDR2 from the germline V gene are SGHRS and YFSETQ. The CDR3 contains 16 residues. The V gene lost 1 base and the J gene lost 3 bases, with 16 bases spanning the gap. CDR3 protein: CASSLWSNEAEETQYF. CDR3 bases: TGCGCCAGCAGCTTGTGGTCAAACGAAGCGGAAGAGACCCAGTACTTC. The full variable domain, completed using reference TRBV5-1 and TRBJ2-5, is KAGVTQTPRYLIKTRGQQVTLSCSPISGHRSVSWYQQTPGQGLQFLFEYFSETQRNKGNFPGRFSGRQFSNSRSEMNVSTLELGDSALYLCASSLWSNEAEETQYFGPGTRLLVL.

The V and J genes are TRBV2 and TRBJ2-5, with a tentative D call TRBD1 (6 bases). The CDR3 contains 15 residues. CDR1 and CDR2 (germline): SNHLY, FYNNEI. Trimming took off 7 bases at V and 3 bases at J, with 18 bases between the two ends. DNA of the CDR3: TGTGCCAGCAACGACCCATTTGAGGGGGAAGAGACCCAGTACTTC. Translated, it gives CASNDPFEGEETQYF.

To note about this clone: At one end the junction does not follow the germline gene, possibly because of a read error. J is TRBJ1-3 and V is TRBV2, with D possibly being TRBD1 (6 bases). Germline CDR1 is SNHLY and CDR2 is FYNNEI. This CDR3 has 14 amino acids. The DNA of the CDR3 is TGTGCCAGCAATGAACAGGGAATAGGAAACACCATATATTTT. Translating gives CASNEQGIGNTIYF. Full variable domain (rest looked up from reference TRBV2 and TRBJ1-3): EPEVTQTPSHQVTQMGQEVILRCVPISNHLYFYWYRQILGQKVEFLVSFYNNEISEKSEIFDDQFSVERPDGSNFTLKIRSTKLEDSAMYFCASNEQGIGNTIYFGEGSWLTVV.

The chain employs TRBV30 and TRBJ1-2, with D unresolved. Germline CDR1 GTSNPN, CDR2 SVGIG (reference sequence). The V end was cut by 5 bases, the J end by 4 bases, with 20 bases between. The CDR3 has 15 amino acids. The CDR3 nucleotides read TGTGCCTGGGGCGGAAGCTCCGTGGGTGCCTATGGCTACACCTTC. Residues: CAWGGSSVGAYGYTF.

The J gene is TRBJ2-7, the V gene TRBV5-1; TRBD2 matches at 8 bases. From germline, CDR1 is SGHRS and CDR2 YFSETQ. V dropped 4 bases and J dropped 0; count of bases not matched to a gene: 12. The length of the CDR3 is 17 residues. The CDR3 region is CASSPITSGDISYEQYF. The CDR3 coding sequence is TGCGCCAGCAGCCCGATAACTAGCGGCGATATCTCCTACGAGCAGTACTTC.

The chain recombines TRBV27 with TRBJ2-1, with 9 bases aligning to TRBD1. Unmatched junction bases numbered 15, after V lost 8 bases and J lost 7 bases. Per germline, CDR1 MNHEY and CDR2 SMNVEV (reference sequence). The CDR3 covers 16 residues. In nucleotides, the CDR3 is TGTGCCAGCCGAAAAGAAGGACAGGGGACAGGAAATGAGCAGTTCTTC. Its translation: CASRKEGQGTGNEQFF.

The chain employs TRBV6-5 and TRBJ1-1, with 10 bases identical to TRBD1. This CDR3 region has 12 residues. Germline CDR1 is MNHEY and CDR2 is SVGAGI. V dropped 10 bases and J dropped 3; count of bases not matched to a gene: 2. The chain's CDR3 is CATGQGHTEAFF. The CDR3 nucleotides read TGTGCCACGGGACAGGGGCACACTGAAGCTTTCTTT.

This chain links TRBV11-2 with TRBJ2-5; 7 nucleotides match TRBD1. The length of the CDR3 is 15 residues. CDR1 and CDR2 (germline): SGHAT, FQNNGV. J gave up 2 bases and V 4 bases, and 7 bases lay outside the gene matches. The CDR3 coding sequence is TGTGCCAGCAGCTCGGGAAGGGACAGACAAGAGACCCAGTACTTC. Protein: CASSSGRDRQETQYF.

As for this clone: Other DNA sequences in this sample translate to the same CDR3. This chain uses TRBV6-1 with TRBJ1-1, with a weak D call TRBD1 (5 bases). Germline CDR1 reads MNHNS; CDR2 reads SASEGT. The CDR3 loop spans 12 amino acids. Trimming took 6 bases from V and 1 from J, leaving 6 bases between them. In nucleotides, the CDR3 is TGTGCCAGCAGGGGGCAGAACACTGAAGCTTTCTTT. Encoded protein: CASRGQNTEAFF.

This clone was picked up one time. J is TRBJ2-5 and V is TRBV5-1; 9 nucleotides agree with TRBD2. The CDR3 is 14 amino acids. From germline, CDR1 is SGHRS and CDR2 YFSETQ. V shed 4 bases and J 4 bases; nucleotides not matched to a gene: 5. The CDR3 nucleotides are TGCGCCAGCAGCAGCCTAGCGGGGAGAGAGACCCAGTACTTC. Its protein product is CASSSLAGRETQYF.

The CDR3 sequence: CASSSPLIILARGYTF. The CDR3 DNA sequence: TGTGCCAGCAGTTCCCCTTTAATTATATTGGCAAGAGGCTACACCTTC. The V and J genes are TRBV2 and TRBJ1-2; D uncertain. Germline CDR1 and CDR2: SNHLY and FYNNEI. The V end lost 5 bases, the J end lost 8 bases, and 24 bases lay between the germline ends. The CDR3 has 16 residues.